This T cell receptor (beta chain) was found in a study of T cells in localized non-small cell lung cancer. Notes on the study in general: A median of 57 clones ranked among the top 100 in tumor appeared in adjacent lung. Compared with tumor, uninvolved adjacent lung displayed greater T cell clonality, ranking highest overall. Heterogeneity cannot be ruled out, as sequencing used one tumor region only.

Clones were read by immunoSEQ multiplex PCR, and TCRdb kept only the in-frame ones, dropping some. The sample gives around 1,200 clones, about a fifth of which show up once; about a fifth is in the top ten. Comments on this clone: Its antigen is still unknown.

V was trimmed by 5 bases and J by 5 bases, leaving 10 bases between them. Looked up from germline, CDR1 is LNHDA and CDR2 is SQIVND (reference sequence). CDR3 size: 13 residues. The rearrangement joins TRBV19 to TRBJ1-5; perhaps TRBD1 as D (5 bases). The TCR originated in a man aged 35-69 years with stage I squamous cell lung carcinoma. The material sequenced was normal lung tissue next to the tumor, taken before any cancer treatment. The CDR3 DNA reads TGTGCCAGTAGTCCCGGGGGGGATCAGCCCCAGCATTTT. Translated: CASSPGGDQPQHF.